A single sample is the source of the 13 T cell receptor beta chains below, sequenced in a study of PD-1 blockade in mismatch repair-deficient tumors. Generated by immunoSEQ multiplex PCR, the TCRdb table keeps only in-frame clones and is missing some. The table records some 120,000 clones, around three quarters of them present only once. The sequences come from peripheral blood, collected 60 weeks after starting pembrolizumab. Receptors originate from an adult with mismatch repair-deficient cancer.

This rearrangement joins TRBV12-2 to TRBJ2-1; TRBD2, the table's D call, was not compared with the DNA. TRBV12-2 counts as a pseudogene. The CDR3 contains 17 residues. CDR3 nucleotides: TGTGCAAGTCGGCAACTCCGGAGGGGCTGGGGATACAATGAGCAGTTCTTC. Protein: CASRQLRRGWGYNEQFF.

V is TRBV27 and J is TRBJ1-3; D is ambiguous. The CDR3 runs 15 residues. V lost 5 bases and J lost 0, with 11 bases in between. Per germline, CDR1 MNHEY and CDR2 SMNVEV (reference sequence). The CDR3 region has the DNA TGTGCCAGCAGTCCCTCCGGAAGCTCTGGAAACACCATATATTTT. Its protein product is CASSPSGSSGNTIYF.

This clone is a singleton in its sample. For the CDR3, the DNA is TGTGCCAGTAGTAACCTAGCGGGGCAAGAGACCCAGTACTTC. Protein product: CASSNLAGQETQYF. The rearrangement links TRBV19 to TRBJ2-5; TRBD2 matches at 9 bases. CDR1 and CDR2 from the germline V gene are LNHDA and SQIVND (reference sequence). The CDR3 loop spans 14 amino acids. Trimming removed 4 bases from V and 2 bases from J; junction bases left unmatched: 2. Based on the CDR3 plus reference TRBV19 and TRBJ2-5, the full variable domain is DGGITQSPKYLFRKEGQNVTLSCEQNLNHDAMYWYRQDPGQGLRLIYYSQIVNDFQKGDIAEGYSVSREKKESFPLTVTSAQKNPTAFYLCASSNLAGQETQYFGPGTRLLVL.

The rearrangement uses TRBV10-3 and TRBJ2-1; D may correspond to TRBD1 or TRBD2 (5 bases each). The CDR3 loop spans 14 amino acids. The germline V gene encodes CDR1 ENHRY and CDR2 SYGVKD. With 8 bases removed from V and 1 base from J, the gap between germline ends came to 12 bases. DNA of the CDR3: TGTGCCATCCGAGAGGGGAGTTCCTACAATGAGCAGTTCTTC. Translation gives CAIREGSSYNEQFF.

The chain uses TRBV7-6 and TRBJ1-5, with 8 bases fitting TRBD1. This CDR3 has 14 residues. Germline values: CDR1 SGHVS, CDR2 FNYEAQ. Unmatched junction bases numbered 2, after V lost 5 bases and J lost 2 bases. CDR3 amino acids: CASSVGQGNQPQHF. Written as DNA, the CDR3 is TGTGCCAGCAGCGTGGGACAGGGCAATCAGCCCCAGCATTTT.

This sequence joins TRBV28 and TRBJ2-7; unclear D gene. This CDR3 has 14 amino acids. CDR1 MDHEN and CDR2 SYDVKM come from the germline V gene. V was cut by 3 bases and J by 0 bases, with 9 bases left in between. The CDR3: CASSFPVDSYEQYF. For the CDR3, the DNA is TGTGCCAGCAGTTTCCCCGTCGACTCCTACGAGCAGTACTTC.

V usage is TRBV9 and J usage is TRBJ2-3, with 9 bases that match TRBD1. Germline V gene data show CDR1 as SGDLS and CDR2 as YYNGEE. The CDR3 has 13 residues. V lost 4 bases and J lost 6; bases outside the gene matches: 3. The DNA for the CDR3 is TGTGCCAGCAGCCCAGGACAGGGGGATACGCAGTATTTT. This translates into CASSPGQGDTQYF.

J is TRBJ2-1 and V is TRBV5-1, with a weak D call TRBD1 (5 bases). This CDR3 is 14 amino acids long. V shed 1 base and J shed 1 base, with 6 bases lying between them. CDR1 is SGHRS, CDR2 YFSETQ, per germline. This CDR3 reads CASSLQGSYNEQFF. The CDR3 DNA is TGCGCCAGCAGCTTGCAGGGATCCTACAATGAGCAGTTCTTC. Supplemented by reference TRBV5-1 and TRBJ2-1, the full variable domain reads KAGVTQTPRYLIKTRGQQVTLSCSPISGHRSVSWYQQTPGQGLQFLFEYFSETQRNKGNFPGRFSGRQFSNSRSEMNVSTLELGDSALYLCASSLQGSYNEQFFGPGTRLTVL.

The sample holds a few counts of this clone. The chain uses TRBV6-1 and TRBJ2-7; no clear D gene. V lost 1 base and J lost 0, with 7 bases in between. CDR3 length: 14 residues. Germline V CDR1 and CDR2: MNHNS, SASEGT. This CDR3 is CASSEVNGSYEQYF. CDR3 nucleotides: TGTGCCAGCAGTGAAGTGAACGGCTCCTACGAGCAGTACTTC.

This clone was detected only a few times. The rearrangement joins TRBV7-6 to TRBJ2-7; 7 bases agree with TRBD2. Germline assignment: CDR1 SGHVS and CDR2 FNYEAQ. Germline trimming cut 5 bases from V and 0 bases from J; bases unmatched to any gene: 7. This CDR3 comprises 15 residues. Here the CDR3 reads CASSTTSDSSYEQYF. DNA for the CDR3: TGTGCCAGCAGCACAACTAGCGACAGCTCCTACGAGCAGTACTTC.

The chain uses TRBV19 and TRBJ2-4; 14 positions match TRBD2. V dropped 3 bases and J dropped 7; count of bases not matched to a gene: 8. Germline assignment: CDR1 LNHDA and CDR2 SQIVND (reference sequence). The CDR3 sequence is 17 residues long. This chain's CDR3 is CASSIYGTSGRMNIQYF. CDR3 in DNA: TGTGCCAGTAGTATCTATGGGACTAGCGGGAGAATGAACATTCAGTACTTC.

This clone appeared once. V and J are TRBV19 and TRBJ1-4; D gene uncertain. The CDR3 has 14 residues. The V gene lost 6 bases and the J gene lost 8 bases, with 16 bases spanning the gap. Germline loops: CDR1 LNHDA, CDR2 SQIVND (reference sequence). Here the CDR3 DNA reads TGTGCCAGTAGGAACCGGGATATGCCGGAAAAACTGTTTTTT. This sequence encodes CASRNRDMPEKLFF.

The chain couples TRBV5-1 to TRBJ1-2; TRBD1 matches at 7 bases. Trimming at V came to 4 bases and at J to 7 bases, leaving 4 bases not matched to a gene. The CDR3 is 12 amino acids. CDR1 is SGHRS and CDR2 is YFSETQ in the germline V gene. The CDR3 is CASSTDRVGYTF. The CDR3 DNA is TGCGCCAGCAGCACCGACAGGGTTGGCTACACCTTC.